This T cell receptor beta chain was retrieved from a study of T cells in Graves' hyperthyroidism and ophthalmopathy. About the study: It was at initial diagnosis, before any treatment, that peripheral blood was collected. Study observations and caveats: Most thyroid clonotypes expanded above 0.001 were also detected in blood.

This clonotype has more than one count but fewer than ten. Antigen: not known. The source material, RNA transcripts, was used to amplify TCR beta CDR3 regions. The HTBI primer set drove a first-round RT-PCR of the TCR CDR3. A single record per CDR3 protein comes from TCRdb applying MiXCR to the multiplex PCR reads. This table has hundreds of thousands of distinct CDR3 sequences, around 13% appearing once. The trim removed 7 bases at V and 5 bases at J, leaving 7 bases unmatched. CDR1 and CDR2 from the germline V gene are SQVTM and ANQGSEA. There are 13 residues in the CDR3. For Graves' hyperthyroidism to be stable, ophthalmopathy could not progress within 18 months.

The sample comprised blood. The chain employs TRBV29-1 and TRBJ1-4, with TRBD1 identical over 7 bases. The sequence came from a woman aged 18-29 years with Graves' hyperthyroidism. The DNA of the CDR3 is TGCAGCGCAAGGGACAGCCGAAATGAAAAACTGTTTTTT. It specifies CSARDSRNEKLFF.